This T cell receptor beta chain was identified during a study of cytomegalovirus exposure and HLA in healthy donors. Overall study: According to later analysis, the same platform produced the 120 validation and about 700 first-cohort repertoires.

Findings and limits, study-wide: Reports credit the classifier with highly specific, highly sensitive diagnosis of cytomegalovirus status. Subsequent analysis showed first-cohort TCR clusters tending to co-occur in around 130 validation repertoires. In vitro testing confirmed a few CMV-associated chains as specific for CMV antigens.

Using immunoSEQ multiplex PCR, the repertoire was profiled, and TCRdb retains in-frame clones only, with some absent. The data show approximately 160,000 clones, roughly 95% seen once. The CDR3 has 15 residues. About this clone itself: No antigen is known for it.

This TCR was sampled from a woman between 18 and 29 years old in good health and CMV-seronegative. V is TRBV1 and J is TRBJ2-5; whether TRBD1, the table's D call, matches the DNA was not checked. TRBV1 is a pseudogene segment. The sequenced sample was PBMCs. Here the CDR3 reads CTSSQQGQDQETQYF. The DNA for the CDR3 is TGCACCAGCAGCCAACAGGGGCAGGACCAAGAGACCCAGTACTTC.